The sequence of this TCR beta chain was determined in a study of T cells after yellow fever vaccination. Findings and caveats of the study: Clonotypes appearing in both CD4 and CD8 compartments existed, and their share was small.

TCRdb passed the 5' RACE reads through MiXCR, listing each CDR3 protein once. The sample carries around 530,000 distinct CDR3 sequences, roughly a sixth recorded once. With regard to this clonotype: Its antigen is unidentified.

The germline V gene has CDR1 DFQATT and CDR2 SNEGSKA (reference sequence). The CDR3 is 15 amino acids. V shed 5 bases and J 1 base; nucleotides not matched to a gene: 7. The material was PBMCs, obtained about 5 days after the first yellow fever vaccination. This chain joins TRBV20-1 and TRBJ2-5; 10 nucleotides align to TRBD2. This sequence originates from a man between 18 and 35 years old who received the YFV17D yellow fever vaccine. CDR3 region: CSASGTSVFQETQYF. CDR3 DNA: TGCAGTGCTTCAGGGACTAGCGTGTTCCAAGAGACCCAGTACTTC.